What follows are 7 T cell receptor beta chains derived from one specimen sequenced in a study of blood T cells in healthy people across ages. Then a second PCR, running roughly 7 to 11 cycles, was carried out with a sample-barcoded 5' primer and a J-beta primer mix. TCRdb re-called the 5' RACE reads with MiXCR, one entry per CDR3 protein. The top ten hold about 20% of the sample, which has approximately 850,000 distinct CDR3 sequences, over 45% seen once. The sequenced sample was blood. The receptors come from a man aged 30-40 years in good health.

This clonotype has a handful of counts. The chain uses TRBV28 and TRBJ1-5, with a possible D match to TRBD1 (5 bases). The CDR3 runs to 14 residues. The germline V gene has CDR1 MDHEN and CDR2 SYDVKM. V dropped 7 bases and J dropped 1 base, with 11 bases sitting between them. The chain's CDR3 is CASIGTVSNQPQHF. In nucleotides, the CDR3 is TGTGCCAGCATTGGGACCGTCAGCAATCAGCCCCAGCATTTT.

The V gene is TRBV7-2, the J gene TRBJ2-6; 10 nucleotides line up with TRBD2. This CDR3 is built from 17 residues. Germline V CDR1 and CDR2: SGHTA, FQGNSA. Trimming at V came to 5 bases and at J to 0 bases, leaving 4 bases not matched to a gene. The CDR3 loop reads CASSTTSGISGANVLTF. The DNA for the CDR3 is TGTGCCAGCAGCACCACTAGCGGGATCTCTGGGGCCAACGTCCTGACTTTC.

In this sample, this clonotype turned up a few times. The chain is built from TRBV10-3 and TRBJ1-4; D is unresolved. Deletions cut 10 bases from V and 5 bases from J, with 11 bases between. Germline values: CDR1 ENHRY, CDR2 SYGVKD. The CDR3 contains 12 residues. CDR3 in amino acids: CATSDLNEKLFF. As DNA, the CDR3 is TGTGCCACCTCGGATCTCAATGAAAAACTGTTTTTT.

The chain links TRBV7-2 to TRBJ1-2; D call uncertain. From germline, CDR1 is SGHTA and CDR2 FQGNSA. V shed 0 bases and J shed 4 bases, with 9 bases lying between them. This CDR3 region has 14 residues. This CDR3 is CASSLASRAYGYTF. The CDR3, as DNA: TGTGCCAGCAGCTTAGCGTCAAGGGCCTATGGCTACACCTTC.

This clonotype was found a few times. The chain combines TRBV20-1 with TRBJ2-1; the D is unclear. Germline assignment: CDR1 DFQATT and CDR2 SNEGSKA (reference sequence). V lost 7 bases to trimming and J lost 4 bases, with 8 bases between them. The CDR3 is 11 residues long. Here the CDR3 reads CSVTRYNEQFF. The CDR3 DNA is TGCAGTGTCACCAGGTACAATGAGCAGTTCTTC.

The table lists this clonotype with a few counts. The chain couples TRBV28 to TRBJ2-1; TRBD2 agrees at 8 bases. The length of the CDR3 is 16 residues. CDR1 and CDR2 (germline): MDHEN, SYDVKM. V was pared by 9 bases and J by 3 bases, with 13 bases of the junction left unmatched. This chain's CDR3 is CASRASGRGGYNEQFF. CDR3 in DNA: TGTGCCAGTAGGGCTAGCGGGCGAGGCGGCTACAATGAGCAGTTCTTC.

This clonotype was detected once. The chain joins TRBV6-6 to TRBJ1-2; D gene ambiguous. Deletions cut 2 bases from V and 6 bases from J, with 7 bases between. There are 12 residues in the CDR3. The V gene's germline CDR1 is MNHNY and CDR2 SVGAGI (reference sequence). The CDR3 nucleotides are TGTGCCAGCAGTTACCCTAATGATGGCTACACCTTC. Translating it yields CASSYPNDGYTF.